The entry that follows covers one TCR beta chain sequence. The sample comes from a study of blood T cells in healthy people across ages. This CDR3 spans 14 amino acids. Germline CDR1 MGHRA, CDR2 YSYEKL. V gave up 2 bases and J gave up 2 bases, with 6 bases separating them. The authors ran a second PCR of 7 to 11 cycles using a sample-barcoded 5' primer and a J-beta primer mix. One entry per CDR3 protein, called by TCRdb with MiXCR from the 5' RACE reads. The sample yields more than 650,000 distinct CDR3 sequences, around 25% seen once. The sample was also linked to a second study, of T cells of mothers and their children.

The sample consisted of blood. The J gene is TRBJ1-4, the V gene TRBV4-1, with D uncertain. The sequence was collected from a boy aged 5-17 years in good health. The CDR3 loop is CASSQQSTNEKLFF. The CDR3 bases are TGCGCCAGCAGCCAACAGTCGACTAATGAAAAACTGTTTTTT.